This TCR beta chain comes out of a study of T-cell memory formation after mild COVID-19. Whole-study results and caveats: The study found balanced CD4/CD8 in clones contracting day 15 to 85 and a CD4+ lean in later expanders.

This clonotype was detected ten times or more. Its target is unknown. TCRdb recomputed calls from the 5' RACE reads with MiXCR, one row per CDR3 protein. Here the sample spans 200,000 to 300,000 distinct CDR3 sequences, 16% being singletons. The CDR3 is 14 residues long. V lost 5 bases and J lost 7; bases outside the gene matches: 10. From germline, CDR1 is SQVTM and CDR2 ANQGSEA. The clonotype comes from a man younger than 30 who had mild COVID-19 (a few samples of this study predate the infection). Cell type and time point are not known. The chain joins TRBV29-1 to TRBJ2-3, with 9 nucleotides matching TRBD2. Sequenced material: PBMCs or a T cell subset sorted from them (not recorded which). The CDR3 nucleotides read TGCAGCGTTACCAGCGGGGGGACAAGAAATACGCAGTATTTT. Translation: CSVTSGGTRNTQYF.